This TCR beta chain was recovered during a study of CD8+ T cells in alopecia areata (dated by TCRdb to the late 2010s). With respect to the entire study: High-throughput TCRbeta sequencing was used to examine T cell clonal expansion in alopecia areata in both the C3H/HeJ mouse model and human patients. Amplification of TCRbeta CDR3 regions was done by immunoSEQ multiplex PCR using 35 Vbeta forward primers and 13 Jbeta reverse primers. The RNA source kit depended on sample type: the PAXgene miRNA kit for fixed scalp, the miRNeasy kit for PBMCs, and the RNeasy kit for mouse skin. Clonality in the scalp was compared among normal scalp (n=4), patchy alopecia areata scalp (n=8), and alopecia totalis/universalis scalp (n=8). Scalp tissue and sorted CD4+ and CD8+ peripheral blood T cells from patchy and totalis/universalis alopecia areata patients and from healthy controls were covered by human TCRbeta sequencing. Results the study describes overall, beyond this receptor: Compared with normal scalp, lesional scalp had higher clonality and more expanded CD8+ clones, particularly in alopecia totalis/universalis, a pattern that suggests antigenic drive. Unlike mouse skin, where gammadelta T cells dominate, normal human skin contains resident alphabeta T cells that get sequenced too, which complicates analysis of the scalp TCR repertoire. Shared TCR sequences between patients were less evident than in mice, which may be partly attributable to HLA diversity in the patient population.

V is cut back by 0 bases and J by 1 base, with 7 bases in the junction unmatched. Sequences MGHRA (CDR1) and YSYEKL (CDR2) are obtained from the germline V gene. The CDR3 spans 19 residues, from the cysteine through the phenylalanine. Left in the record is the CDR3 DNA by itself, 57 bases read in frame from the first base. Library method: the immunoSEQ multiplex PCR assay. To provide template for TCR sequencing, every sample had RNA extracted and reverse transcribed into cDNA. First-strand cDNA was synthesized using SuperScript III with a 2:1 mix of oligo-dT and random hexamers. A synthetic immune receptor repertoire was used to assess amplification bias, and residual bias was removed computationally. Per the source publication's procedure: Raw reads were preprocessed to remove errors, and CDR3 was defined by IMGT conventions from the conserved cysteine to phenylalanine. To get clonality, Shannon entropy was normalized by log2 of the number of productive unique TCRs and the result was subtracted from 1. Whether scalp clones were CD4 or CD8 was inferred by matching scalp TCRbeta sequences against CD4 and CD8 repertoires sorted from blood. The table comes from immuneACCESS by way of TCRdb, which keeps in-frame sequences with V and J called. Part of the clones is missing from these tables; in studies checked, under half for an unresolved V gene and the rest for unknown reasons. The DNA gave D and trimming, while V, J and clone size come from that table. In this sample the table shows approximately 150,000 clones, 50% to 60% of which occur a single time. The ten biggest clones cover about 4.9% of the sample.

About this clone: There is no known antigen for this receptor. Nothing much larger sits one base from this clone, and base qualities are not available.

PBMCs were separated by density centrifugation and stained for CD3, CD4 and CD8, after which CD4+ and CD8+ T cells were sorted on a FACSAria. Scalp biopsies and blood samples were obtained from unaffected controls. The chain is assembled from TRBV4-1 and TRBJ2-6, and TRBD2 matches 9 of the central bases. The receptor comes from a human donor in good health. Sequencing was performed on CD4+ T cells sorted from blood. The CDR3 protein is CASSQDGLAGLSGANVLTF. The DNA sequence is as follows: TGCGCCAGCAGCCAAGATGGGCTAGCGGGACTGTCTGGGGCCAACGTCCTGACTTTC.